This is a list of T cell receptor beta chains from one sample in a study of cytomegalovirus exposure and HLA in healthy donors. The method was immunoSEQ multiplex PCR; TCRdb's version includes in-frame clones alone and lacks a portion of them. The data show fewer than 50,000 clones, 63% seen once. Input material: PBMCs. The receptors derive from a man in his sixties in good health and CMV-seropositive. Each CDR3 is given with its conserved first and last residue.

CDR3: CASSQDFVAGSYNEQFF; V: TRBV4-1
CDR3: CASSVNRGSNQPQHF; V: TRBV4-3
CDR3: CASSIAPVTNTEAFF; V: TRBV19
CDR3: CASSPLYVGGTDEETQYF; V: TRBV19
CDR3: CASSIEQGDSYEQYF; V: TRBV25-1
CDR3: CASSQDKGQASLKEAFF; V: TRBV4-1
CDR3: CASSSGQGFYNEQFF; V: TRBV6-6
CDR3: CASRDDREAEAFF; V: TRBV6-5
CDR3: CASSSPEGGGSYNEQFF; V: TRBV7-9
CDR3: CASRDSFYNEQFF; V: TRBV27
CDR3: CASSIEAGLSTDTQYF; V: TRBV19
CDR3: CASSPAWGGTEAFF; V: TRBV18
CDR3: CASSLAGDGQPQHF; V: TRBV7-9
CDR3: CASSYLGGETQYF; V: TRBV7-9
CDR3: CASSTLRTLNTEAFF; V: TRBV28
CDR3: CASSLDTRARGFF; V: TRBV11-2
CDR3: CASSPGQGVPEAFF; V: TRBV27
CDR3: CAPRQYYEQYF; V: TRBV30
CDR3: CASTRWRGSSYEQYF; V: TRBV10-1
CDR3: CASSIGGGRTEAFF; V: TRBV19
CDR3: CASSTGTSSPDTQYF; V: TRBV7-2
CDR3: CASSAPGTANTEAFF; V: TRBV25-1
CDR3: CASSMGLAAYEQYF; V: TRBV19
CDR3: CASRQGGTNEQYF; V: TRBV5-1
CDR3: CASSPQGTYGYTF; V: TRBV18
CDR3: CASSLDEREYYNEQFF; V: TRBV28
CDR3: CAVGQIPSTDTQYF; V: TRBV30
CDR3: CTSSFTGLADSYEQYF; V: TRBV7-9
CDR3: CATEVGGNNEKLFF; V: TRBV15
CDR3: CASSQGSSGRSTGGETQYF; V: TRBV4-3